These 7 T cell receptor beta chains were all obtained from the same sample, sequenced in a study of blood T cell repertoires in COVID-19. Repertoires were generated with immunoSEQ multiplex PCR, while TCRdb's copy carries only in-frame clones and drops some. The profile covers about 130,000 clones, with approximately 91% appearing a single time and approximately 1.1% taken by the ten largest. Sequencing used peripheral blood. These receptors were collected from a woman older than 75 with acute or convalescent COVID-19.

In this sample, this clone turned up a few times. The rearrangement uses TRBV24-1 and TRBJ2-1; D is possibly TRBD2 (5 bases). Germline loops: CDR1 KGHDR, CDR2 SFDVKD. V was clipped by 3 bases and J by 0 bases, with 17 bases between them. The CDR3 spans 18 residues. The CDR3 reads CATSDNYVRASSYNEQFF. The CDR3 DNA sequence: TGTGCCACCAGTGATAATTATGTGAGGGCCAGCTCCTACAATGAGCAGTTCTTC.

This clone appeared a few times. This sequence joins TRBV2 and TRBJ2-2, with 8 bases lining up with TRBD1. The V gene end was trimmed by 6 bases and the J gene end by 16 bases; junction bases not matched to a gene: 10. The germline CDR1 and CDR2 sequences are SNHLY and FYNNEI. This CDR3 comprises 12 residues. The CDR3 coding sequence is TGTGCCAGCAGGGATCGGACAGGGCGCTGGTTTTTT. Translated, it gives CASRDRTGRWFF.

The chain employs TRBV6-2 or TRBV6-3 and TRBJ2-7; TRBD1 agrees at 8 bases. Germline V gives CDR1 MNHEY, CDR2 SVGEGT. The V gene end was trimmed by 6 bases and the J gene end by 6 bases; junction bases not matched to a gene: 10. The CDR3 consists of 14 residues. The CDR3 DNA is TGTGCCAGCAGACCTCAGGACAGGGTGGGCGAGCAGTACTTC. It translates to CASRPQDRVGEQYF.

CDR3 protein: CASSTGSNQPQHF. CDR3 sequence (DNA): TGTGCCAGCTCAACGGGGAGCAATCAGCCCCAGCATTTT. The chain employs TRBV18 and TRBJ1-5, with D hard to call. The CDR3 spans 13 residues. The V end lost 5 bases, the J end lost 1 base, and 6 bases lay between the germline ends. Germline values: CDR1 KGHSH, CDR2 LQKENI.

This clone was counted only a few times. This chain joins TRBV3-1 (or the pseudogene TRBV3-2) and TRBJ1-6; D ambiguous. The length of the CDR3 is 13 residues. The germline gives CDR1 LGHDT, CDR2 YNNKEL (reference sequence). V dropped 1 base and J dropped 7 bases, with 5 bases sitting between them. For the CDR3, the DNA is TGTGCCAGCAGCCAAGTGGAGAATTCACCCCTCCACTTT. This translates into CASSQVENSPLHF.

The chain recombines TRBV28 with TRBJ1-6; D may be TRBD1 (6 bases). V dropped 4 bases and J dropped 0 bases, with 10 bases sitting between them. This CDR3 contains 16 residues. The V gene's germline CDR1 is MDHEN and CDR2 SYDVKM. The CDR3, as DNA: TGTGCCAGCAGTTCCACGGACAGCTCCTATAATTCACCCCTCCACTTT. It translates to CASSSTDSSYNSPLHF.

The rearrangement links TRBV20-1 to TRBJ2-7; possible D gene TRBD2, 5 bases. This CDR3 spans 15 amino acids. Germline V lookup: CDR1 DFQATT, CDR2 SNEGSKA (reference sequence). Deletions cut 3 bases from V and 0 bases from J, with 15 bases between. The CDR3 here is CSASGERLFSYEQYF. CDR3 nucleotide sequence: TGCAGTGCTAGTGGGGAGCGCCTCTTCTCCTACGAGCAGTACTTC.